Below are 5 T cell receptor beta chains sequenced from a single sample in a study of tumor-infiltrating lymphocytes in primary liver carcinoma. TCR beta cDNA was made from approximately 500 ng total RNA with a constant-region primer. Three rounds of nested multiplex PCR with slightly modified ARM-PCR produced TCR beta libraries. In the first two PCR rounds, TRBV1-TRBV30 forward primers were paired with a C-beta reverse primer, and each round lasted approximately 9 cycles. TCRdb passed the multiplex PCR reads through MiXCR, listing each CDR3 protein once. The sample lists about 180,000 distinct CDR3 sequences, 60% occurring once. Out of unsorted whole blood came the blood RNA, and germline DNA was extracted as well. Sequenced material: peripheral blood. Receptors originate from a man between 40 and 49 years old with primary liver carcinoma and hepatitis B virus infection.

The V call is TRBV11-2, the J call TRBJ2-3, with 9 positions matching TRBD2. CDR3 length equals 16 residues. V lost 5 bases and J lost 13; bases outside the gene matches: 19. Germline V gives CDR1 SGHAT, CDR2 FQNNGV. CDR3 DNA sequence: TGTGCCAGCAGCCCCCCGACTAGCGGCAGCACAAATACTAAGTATTTT. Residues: CASSPPTSGSTNTKYF.

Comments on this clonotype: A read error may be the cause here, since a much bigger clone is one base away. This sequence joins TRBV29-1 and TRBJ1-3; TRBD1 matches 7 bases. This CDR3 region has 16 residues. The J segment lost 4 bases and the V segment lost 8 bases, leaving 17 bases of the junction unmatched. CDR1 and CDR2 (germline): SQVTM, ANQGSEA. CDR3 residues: CSRRDSHTLRGNTIYF. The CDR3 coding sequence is TGCAGCCGCCGGGACAGCCACACCTTGAGAGGAAACACCATATATTTT.

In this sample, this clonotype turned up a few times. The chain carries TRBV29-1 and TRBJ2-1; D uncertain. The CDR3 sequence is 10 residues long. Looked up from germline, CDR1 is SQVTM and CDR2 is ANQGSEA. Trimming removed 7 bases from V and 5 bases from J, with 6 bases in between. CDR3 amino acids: CSALHNEQFF. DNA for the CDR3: TGCAGCGCGCTTCACAATGAGCAGTTCTTC.

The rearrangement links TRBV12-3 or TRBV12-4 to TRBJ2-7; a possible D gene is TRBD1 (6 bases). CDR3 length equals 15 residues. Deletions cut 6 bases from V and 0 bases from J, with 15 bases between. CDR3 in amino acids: CASSPRDMPSYEQYF. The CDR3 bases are TGTGCCAGCAGCCCCCGGGACATGCCCTCCTACGAGCAGTACTTC.

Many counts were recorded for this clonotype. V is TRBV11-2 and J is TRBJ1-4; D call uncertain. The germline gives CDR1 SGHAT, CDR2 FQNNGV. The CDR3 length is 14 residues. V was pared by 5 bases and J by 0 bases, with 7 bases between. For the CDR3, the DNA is TGTGCCAGCAGCGGCGGAGCAACTAATGAAAAACTGTTTTTT. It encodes CASSGGATNEKLFF.